The clone carrying this T cell receptor beta chain was picked up many times. Its specificity is unknown. Patients were excluded because of uncontrolled infection, other autoimmune disease, pregnancy or lactation. The sample is drawn from a study of T cells in Graves' hyperthyroidism and ophthalmopathy. The CDR3 has 14 amino acids. V was cut by 5 bases and J by 1 base, with 9 bases left in between. Germline CDR1 and CDR2: SNHLY and FYNNEI. Authors of the study amplified TCR beta CDR3 regions from RNA transcripts. The TCR CDR3 was amplified in a first-round RT-PCR using the HTBI primer set. TCRdb ran MiXCR on the multiplex PCR reads and lists one entry per CDR3 protein. This sample has under 400,000 distinct CDR3 sequences, with less than 20% found just once. General study points: Ophthalmopathy was predicted by the model a median of about 6.7 months ahead of onset. Most clonotypes expanded in the thyroid (above 0.001) were also present in blood.

This TCR was sampled from a middle-aged woman with Graves' ophthalmopathy. Sequencing was done on a sample of blood. V gene TRBV2 combines with J gene TRBJ1-5; D is ambiguous. In DNA form, the CDR3 reads TGTGCCAGCAGTCAAATGGAGAGCAATCAGCCCCAGCATTTT. Translation: CASSQMESNQPQHF.